These T cell receptor beta chains were read from a single sample in a study of blood T cell repertoires in COVID-19. TCRdb's table, derived via immunoSEQ multiplex PCR, lists solely in-frame clones and lacks some. The data show about 260,000 clones, roughly 86% seen once. Material for sequencing was peripheral blood. These TCRs come from a human donor in a cohort sampled during active COVID-19. The conserved cysteine and the conserved F or W are not part of the CDR3 here. Each record gives: V gene, CDR3 protein.

v_call: TRBV7-8; cdr3_aa: ASSALGGHTGELF
v_call: TRBV5-6; cdr3_aa: ASSFKWTGRGGYT
v_call: TRBV18; cdr3_aa: ASSPQQGSNTEAF
v_call: TRBV18; cdr3_aa: ASSPAGGSYNEQF
v_call: TRBV5-5; cdr3_aa: ASSLPGDVEKLF
v_call: TRBV7-2; cdr3_aa: ASTPRALHGSPLH
v_call: TRBV7-2; cdr3_aa: ASSLTGGARQPQH
v_call: TRBV3-1/TRBV3-2; cdr3_aa: ASSQPGTSVGAQY
v_call: TRBV12-3/TRBV12-4; cdr3_aa: ASSPRDYGYT
v_call: TRBV28; cdr3_aa: ASSPPSAYEQY
v_call: TRBV7-3; cdr3_aa: ASSLNSPGTEAF
v_call: TRBV20-1; cdr3_aa: ELYPTYEQY
v_call: TRBV2; cdr3_aa: ASSPSVYGSQETQY
v_call: TRBV10-1; cdr3_aa: ASSESGNWYGYT
v_call: TRBV5-1; cdr3_aa: ASSLVGDGNTIY
v_call: TRBV7-9; cdr3_aa: ASSSWGDFNQPQH
v_call: TRBV7-9; cdr3_aa: ASSPLPPSSYEQY
v_call: TRBV30; cdr3_aa: AWSGTGRGEQY
v_call: TRBV19; cdr3_aa: ASSTQPGRGLDTQY
v_call: TRBV19; cdr3_aa: ASRPTAGPGELF
v_call: TRBV9; cdr3_aa: ASSGRTSGRTDTQY
v_call: TRBV21-1; cdr3_aa: ASSERVAEPKSSYNEQF
v_call: TRBV27; cdr3_aa: ASSFLGTGSSYNSPLH
v_call: TRBV2; cdr3_aa: ASMALNTEAF
v_call: TRBV5-6; cdr3_aa: ASSAGLGNEQF
v_call: TRBV11-2; cdr3_aa: ASSPFRLAGGPTGELF
v_call: TRBV4-3; cdr3_aa: ASSQASGVPNEQY
v_call: TRBV30; cdr3_aa: AWDFTGSNYGYT
v_call: TRBV5-8; cdr3_aa: ASSFRGGPYNEQF